These 17 T cell receptor beta chains were all obtained from the same sample, sequenced in a study of OX40 agonist ivuxolimab in advanced cancers. The method was immunoSEQ multiplex PCR; TCRdb's version includes in-frame clones alone and lacks a portion of them. The table shows roughly 63,000 clones, with around nine tenths occurring only once. This material consisted of CD4+ or CD8+ T cells sorted from blood, taken in a trial of the OX40 agonist ivuxolimab. The receptors originated from an adult with an advanced solid tumor such as melanoma, head and neck, liver or kidney cancer.

The V and J genes are TRBV28 and TRBJ2-3, with 7 bases fitting TRBD2. From germline, CDR1 is MDHEN and CDR2 SYDVKM. Trimming took 1 base from V and 2 from J; bases not matched to a gene: 6. This CDR3 is 16 amino acids long. The CDR3 reads CASSLYASGDTDTQYF. The CDR3 nucleotides read TGTGCCAGCAGTTTATACGCTAGCGGAGACACAGATACGCAGTATTTT.

The J gene is TRBJ1-5, the V gene TRBV4-1; no clear D. The CDR3 loop spans 16 amino acids. Germline-derived CDR1 and CDR2 are MGHRA and YSYEKL. Trimming cost V 4 bases and J 0 bases, with 13 bases left between them. Here the CDR3 DNA reads TGCGCCAGCAGCCTTCAAGTCCTTTATAGCAATCAGCCCCAGCATTTT. It yields the protein CASSLQVLYSNQPQHF.

The V call is TRBV19, the J call TRBJ1-4; D is unclear. This CDR3 has 14 amino acids. V lost 9 bases and J 2 bases, leaving 13 bases between the germline ends. Germline V gives CDR1 LNHDA, CDR2 SQIVND (reference sequence). Here the CDR3 reads CASSQESTNEKLFF. The CDR3 nucleotides read TGTGCCAGCTCTCAGGAGTCGACTAATGAAAAACTGTTTTTT.

The rearrangement joins TRBV6-5 to TRBJ1-3; D ambiguous. Trimming left V 4 bases short and J 0 bases short, with 13 bases between. The germline V gene has CDR1 MNHEY and CDR2 SVGAGI. This CDR3 spans 16 amino acids. The CDR3 is CASSFGRTYSGNTIYF. The DNA of the CDR3 is TGTGCCAGCAGTTTCGGACGAACCTACTCTGGAAACACCATATATTTT.

This chain uses TRBV5-1 with TRBJ2-3, with 10 bases that match TRBD1. The trim removed 3 bases at V and 3 bases at J, leaving 1 base unmatched. The germline gives CDR1 SGHRS, CDR2 YFSETQ. The CDR3 loop spans 14 amino acids. CDR3 amino acids: CASSSDRGTDTQYF. For the CDR3, the DNA is TGCGCCAGCAGCTCGGACAGGGGGACAGATACGCAGTATTTT.

The J gene is TRBJ2-1, the V gene TRBV7-3, with D unresolved. Trimming pared 0 bases from V and 6 bases from J, leaving 9 bases between. The CDR3 consists of 14 residues. CDR1 SGHTA and CDR2 FQGTGA come from the germline V gene. CDR3 bases: TGTGCCAGCAGCTTAACGTACGGCCTCAATGAGCAGTTCTTC. This translates into CASSLTYGLNEQFF.

This sequence joins TRBV19 and TRBJ2-3; D not certain. Germline V gene sequence: CDR1 LNHDA, CDR2 SQIVND (reference sequence). CDR3 length: 15 residues. Trimming removed 2 bases at V and 0 bases at J, with 9 bases between. The chain's CDR3 is CASSIRGHSTDTQYF. The CDR3 DNA sequence: TGTGCCAGTAGTATACGCGGTCATAGCACAGATACGCAGTATTTT.

The J gene is TRBJ2-7, the V gene TRBV11-2; TRBD2 matches 7 bases. Germline loops: CDR1 SGHAT, CDR2 FQNNGV. This CDR3 has 15 amino acids. With V trimmed by 3 bases and J by 4 bases, 9 bases remained unmatched. The CDR3 sequence is CASSLGRTRSYEQYF. The CDR3, as DNA: TGTGCCAGCAGCTTGGGGAGGACTAGGTCTTACGAGCAGTACTTC.

The count of this clone is one. This sequence joins TRBV4-1 and TRBJ2-1; a possible D gene is TRBD2 (7 bases). CDR1 and CDR2 from the germline V gene are MGHRA and YSYEKL. The CDR3 has 18 residues. V was clipped by 4 bases and J by 8 bases, with 27 bases between them. The CDR3 coding sequence is TGCGCCAGCAGCCTCGAAATGGGGCGGGGGTCCAGGGGTCATGAGCAGTTCTTC. Its protein product is CASSLEMGRGSRGHEQFF.

This clone came up once. The V gene is TRBV14, the J gene TRBJ2-7; no reliable D call. There are 11 residues in the CDR3. From germline, CDR1 is SGHDN and CDR2 FVKESK. Deletions cut 3 bases from V and 4 bases from J, with 4 bases between. The CDR3 sequence: CASSQNYEQYF. CDR3 sequence (DNA): TGTGCCAGCAGCCAGAATTACGAGCAGTACTTC.

The CDR3 coding sequence is TGTGCCAGCAGTGGACAGGGTACGTACGAGCAGTACTTC. It translates to CASSGQGTYEQYF. The chain joins TRBV2 to TRBJ2-7; 7 bases are shared with TRBD1. Trimming at V came to 4 bases and at J to 4 bases, leaving 4 bases not matched to a gene. The CDR3 runs 13 residues. Per germline, CDR1 SNHLY and CDR2 FYNNEI. The entire variable domain, with the rest obtained from reference TRBV2 and TRBJ2-7, is as follows: EPEVTQTPSHQVTQMGQEVILRCVPISNHLYFYWYRQILGQKVEFLVSFYNNEISEKSEIFDDQFSVERPDGSNFTLKIRSTKLEDSAMYFCASSGQGTYEQYFGPGTRLTVT.

This chain links TRBV27 with TRBJ2-3, with no clear D. CDR1 and CDR2 (germline): MNHEY, SMNVEV (reference sequence). This CDR3 region has 12 residues. Trimming shortened V by 5 bases and J by 4 bases, and 7 bases separated the two germline ends. CDR3 DNA: TGTGCCAGCAGTCGGACCGCAGATACGCAGTATTTT. It codes for CASSRTADTQYF.

The chain couples TRBV19 to TRBJ1-6, with D tentatively TRBD1 (6 bases). Trimming took 5 bases from V and 6 from J, leaving 14 bases between them. There are 15 residues in the CDR3. Per germline, CDR1 LNHDA and CDR2 SQIVND (reference sequence). The CDR3 DNA is TGTGCCAGTAGTGAGGGCCAGGGGATTAATTCACCCCTCCACTTT. Translated, it gives CASSEGQGINSPLHF. Combining the CDR3 with reference TRBV19 and TRBJ1-6 gives the whole variable domain DGGITQSPKYLFRKEGQNVTLSCEQNLNHDAMYWYRQDPGQGLRLIYYSQIVNDFQKGDIAEGYSVSREKKESFPLTVTSAQKNPTAFYLCASSEGQGINSPLHFGNGTRLTVT.

J is TRBJ2-5 and V is TRBV19, with a weak D call TRBD1 (6 bases). Trimming pared 3 bases from V and 4 bases from J, leaving 9 bases between. The CDR3 consists of 13 residues. CDR1 is LNHDA and CDR2 is SQIVND in the germline V gene (reference sequence). DNA for the CDR3: TGTGCCAGTAGTATCAACAGGGCAGAGACCCAGTACTTC. Translating it yields CASSINRAETQYF.

The V and J genes are TRBV10-3 and TRBJ2-7, with 12 bases that match TRBD2. The CDR3 consists of 16 residues. Germline CDR1 reads ENHRY; CDR2 reads SYGVKD. V trimming: 2 bases; J trimming: 3 bases; junction bases outside the gene matches: 5. This CDR3 reads CAISEPTSGGIYEQYF. The DNA of the CDR3 is TGTGCCATCAGTGAGCCGACTAGCGGGGGAATCTACGAGCAGTACTTC.

This chain uses TRBV10-1 with TRBJ2-7; D tentatively reads TRBD1 or TRBD2 (5 bases each). Germline CDR1 is WNHNN and CDR2 is SYGVQD (reference sequence). The V and J ends lost 2 bases and 4 bases respectively, with 9 bases between them. This CDR3 region has 13 residues. The CDR3 reads CASSEGGRYEQYF. In DNA, the CDR3 is TGCGCCAGCAGTGAGGGGGGTCGGTACGAGCAGTACTTC.

V gene TRBV19 combines with J gene TRBJ2-2, with TRBD2 identical over 7 bases. The germline CDR1 and CDR2 sequences are LNHDA and SQIVND (reference sequence). The length of the CDR3 is 14 residues. Trimming at V came to 6 bases and at J to 5 bases, leaving 6 bases not matched to a gene. The CDR3 bases are TGTGCCAGTAGGTGGGAGGGAGAGACCGGGGAGCTGTTTTTT. Translating it yields CASRWEGETGELFF.